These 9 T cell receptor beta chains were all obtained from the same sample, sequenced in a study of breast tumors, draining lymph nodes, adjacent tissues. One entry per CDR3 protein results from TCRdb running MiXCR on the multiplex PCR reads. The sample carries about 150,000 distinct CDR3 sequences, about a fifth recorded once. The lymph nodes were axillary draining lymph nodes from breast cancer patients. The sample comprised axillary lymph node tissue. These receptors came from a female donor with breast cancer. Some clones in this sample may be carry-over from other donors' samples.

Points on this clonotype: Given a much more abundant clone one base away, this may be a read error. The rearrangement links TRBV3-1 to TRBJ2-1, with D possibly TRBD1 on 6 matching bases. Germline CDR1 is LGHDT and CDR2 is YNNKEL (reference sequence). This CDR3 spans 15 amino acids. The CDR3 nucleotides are TGTGCCAGCAGCCAAGACCCAACAGGGTACAATGAGCAGCTCTTC. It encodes CASSQDPTGYNEQLF.

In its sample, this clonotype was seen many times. CDR3 sequence reads: CSARESGTGHLNEQFF. The CDR3 bases are TGCAGTGCTAGAGAGTCCGGGACAGGGCACCTCAATGAGCAGTTCTTC. This chain links TRBV20-1 with TRBJ2-1; 9 bases align to TRBD1. With V trimmed by 0 bases and J by 6 bases, 9 bases remained unmatched. CDR1 and CDR2 from the germline V gene are DFQATT and SNEGSKA (reference sequence). The CDR3 has 16 amino acids.

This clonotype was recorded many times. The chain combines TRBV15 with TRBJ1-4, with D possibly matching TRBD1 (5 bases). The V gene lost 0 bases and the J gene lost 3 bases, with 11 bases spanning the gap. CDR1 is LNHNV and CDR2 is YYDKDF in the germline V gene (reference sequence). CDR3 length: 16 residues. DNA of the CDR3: TGTGCCACCAGCAGAGAAGGGGTATTGGCTAATGAAAAACTGTTTTTT. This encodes CATSREGVLANEKLFF.

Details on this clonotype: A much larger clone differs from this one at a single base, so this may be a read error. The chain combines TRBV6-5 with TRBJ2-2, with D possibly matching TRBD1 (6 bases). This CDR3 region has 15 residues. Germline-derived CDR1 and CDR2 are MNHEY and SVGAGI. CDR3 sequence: CACSYDGQGTGELFF. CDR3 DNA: TGTGCCTGCAGTTACGACGGCCAGGGGACCGGGGAGCTGTTTTTT.

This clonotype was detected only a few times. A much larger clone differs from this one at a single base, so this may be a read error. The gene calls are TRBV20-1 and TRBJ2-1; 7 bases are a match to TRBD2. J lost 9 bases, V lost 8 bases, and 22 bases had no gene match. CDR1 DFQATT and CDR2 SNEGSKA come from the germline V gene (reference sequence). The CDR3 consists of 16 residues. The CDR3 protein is CSPQARTGGRPVEQFF. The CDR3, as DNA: TGCAGTCCTCAAGCCCGGACTGGCGGGAGACCCGTTGAGCAGTTCTTC.

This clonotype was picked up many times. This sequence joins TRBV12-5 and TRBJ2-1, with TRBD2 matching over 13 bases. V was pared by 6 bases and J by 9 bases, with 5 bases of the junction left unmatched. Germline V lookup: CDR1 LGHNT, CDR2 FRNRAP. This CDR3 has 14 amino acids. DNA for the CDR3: TGTGCTAGTGGACCTGGACTAGCGGGAGTTGAGCAGTTCTTC. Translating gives CASGPGLAGVEQFF.

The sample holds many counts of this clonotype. The CDR3: CASSEGRSNQPQHF. As DNA, the CDR3 is TGTGCCAGCAGTGAAGGACGGAGCAATCAGCCCCAGCATTTT. The rearrangement joins TRBV2 to TRBJ1-5; D unresolved. This CDR3 has 14 residues. Germline V gene sequence: CDR1 SNHLY, CDR2 FYNNEI. V was cut by 1 base and J by 1 base, with 5 bases left in between.

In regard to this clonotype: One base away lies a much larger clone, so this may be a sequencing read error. CDR3 residues: CATSDSPKGRMETQCF. The CDR3 DNA reads as TGTGCCACCAGTGATTCCCCAAAGGGGAGGATGGAGACCCAGTGCTTC. The rearrangement joins TRBV24-1 to TRBJ2-5; D may be TRBD2 (6 bases). This CDR3 spans 16 amino acids. CDR1 is KGHDR and CDR2 is SFDVKD in the germline V gene.

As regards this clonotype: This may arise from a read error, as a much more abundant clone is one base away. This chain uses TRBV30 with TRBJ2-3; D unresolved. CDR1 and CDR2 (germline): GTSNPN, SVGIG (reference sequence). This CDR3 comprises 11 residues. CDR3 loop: CAWTTTDTRYF. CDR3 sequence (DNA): TGTGCCTGGACCACCACAGATACGCGGTATTTT.